Listed below are T cell receptor beta chains from one sample, sequenced in a study of blood T cell repertoires in COVID-19. Assay used: immunoSEQ multiplex PCR; TCRdb lists only in-frame clones, some missing. The sample has fewer than 350,000 clones, around 91% seen once. The specimen sequenced was PBMCs or T cells enriched from blood (not recorded which). Every receptor here comes from a woman aged 40 to 50 who had recovered from COVID-19. The CDR3 runs from the conserved cysteine through the conserved F or W. The D gene is left open where the match is weak. Size is stated for part of the rows, as once, few or many counts, or as a class when the clone is expanded.

size,J,V,D,DNA,CDR3
NA,TRBJ2-7,TRBV2,NA,TGTGCCAGCAGTACGAACCGGGGGGCCACCGAGCAGTACTTC,CASSTNRGATEQYF
NA,TRBJ2-7,TRBV10-3,TRBD1,TGTGCCATCAGTGAGTTGGGGACAGGAGTATCCTACGAGCAGTACTTC,CAISELGTGVSYEQYF
NA,TRBJ2-5,TRBV5-1,TRBD1,TGCGCCAGCAGCACAATTCCGGGACAGGGGTCGGAGACCCAGTACTTC,CASSTIPGQGSETQYF
NA,TRBJ2-1,TRBV9,TRBD2,TGTGCCAGCAGCGGCGGGGGGTTTGACAATGAGCAGTTCTTC,CASSGGGFDNEQFF
NA,TRBJ2-1,TRBV19,NA,TGTGCCAGCCGACTAACACAGTACAATGAGCAGTTCTTC,CASRLTQYNEQFF
NA,TRBJ2-3,TRBV19,NA,TGTGCCAGTAGCACAGGAGTTAGCACAGATACGCAGTATTTT,CASSTGVSTDTQYF
NA,TRBJ2-7,TRBV5-3,TRBD2,TGTGCCAGACCAACTCAGGGACTAGCGGGAGAAACCTACGAGCAGTACTTC,CARPTQGLAGETYEQYF
NA,TRBJ2-3,TRBV28,TRBD2,TGTGCCAGCAGGCCAGCGGGAGGCTCAGATACGCAGTATTTT,CASRPAGGSDTQYF
NA,TRBJ1-3,TRBV5-1,NA,TGCGCCAGCAGCCCAAGGGACATTGGAAACACCATATATTTT,CASSPRDIGNTIYF
NA,TRBJ2-7,TRBV14,TRBD1,TGTGCCAGCAGCCAAGAAGGCAGGGGGCCCCCCGAGCAGTACTTC,CASSQEGRGPPEQYF
NA,TRBJ2-7,TRBV7-2,TRBD2,TGTGCCAGCAGCTTAGGGGGGACTAGCGTGAACTACGAGCAGTACTTC,CASSLGGTSVNYEQYF
once,TRBJ2-1,TRBV19,TRBD2,TGTGCCAGTAGTACGGGGGGGGGCCGGTTCTACAATGAGCAGTTCTTC,CASSTGGGRFYNEQFF
NA,TRBJ1-5,TRBV10-2,TRBD1,TGCGCCAGCAGTTTTGACAGGGCGGCTAATAGCAATCAGCCCCAGCATTTT,CASSFDRAANSNQPQHF
NA,TRBJ2-5,TRBV7-3,NA,TGTGCCAGCAGCTTAAGGCCCGCCCGGGTTCAAGAGACCCAGTACTTC,CASSLRPARVQETQYF